This TCR beta chain came from a study of identical twins. After template switching added a universal primer site, the resulting cDNA carried unique molecular identifiers. TCRdb re-called the 5' RACE reads through MiXCR, storing one row per CDR3 protein. This table holds 500,000 to 650,000 distinct CDR3 sequences, 20% to 25% found once. Germline CDR1 MGHRA, CDR2 YSYEKL. The CDR3 is 17 amino acids. The ends lost 1 base at V and 0 bases at J; junction bases unmatched: 5. As to this clonotype: Its antigen is still unknown.

Points from the study as a whole: It was possible that invariant MAIT and iNKT cells partly confounded the zero-insertion analyses. When twins shared out-of-frame alpha sequences, those sequences had excess low generation probability.

The sample also formed part of further work on yellow fever vaccine responses in identical twins.

The source material was CD4+ T cells sorted from blood. The V gene is TRBV4-1, the J gene TRBJ2-1; 8 bases are shared with TRBD2. This TCR was recovered from a young woman in good health. CDR3 nucleotide sequence: TGCGCCAGCAGCCAAGGCTTAGCGGGGTTCTCCTACAATGAGCAGTTCTTC. Its protein is CASSQGLAGFSYNEQFF.